This TCR beta chain was sequenced for a study of T cell responses to AZD1222 COVID-19 vaccine (dated by TCRdb to about 2021). About the study as a whole: Because spike-specific TCR depth and breadth did not differ between the two schedules, AZD1222 recipients who got a second dose at roughly 4 weeks were pooled with those who got a second dose at roughly 12 weeks. Trial participants were enrolled by age into 18-55, 56-69 and 70-plus year subgroups, with approximately 150, 28 and 58 TCR-sequenced participants respectively. A total of approximately 240 trial participants underwent TCR sequencing, of whom about 210 received two doses of AZD1222 and approximately 25 received two doses of the MenACWY control vaccine.

The time point tag for this specimen amounts to: baseline before first vaccination. Samples from vaccinated people were obtained from the UK trials COV001 and COV002, which included a single-blind randomized controlled phase 2/3 trial of AZD1222 (ChAdOx1 nCoV-19) in healthy adults. Trial participant PBMC samples were collected at day 0 and day 28 after the second dose for TCRbeta chain sequencing. Study-wide findings and limitations: Vaccine-associated CD4 TCRs spanned the whole spike protein, with dominant responses in regions 160-218 and 743-854. No day 14 peak-response samples were available, so repertoires were characterized only after the peak T cell response. After two AZD1222 doses, spike-specific TCR breadth and depth were significantly higher than at day 0 and than in MenACWY recipients. Nearly half of unique spike-specific TCRs reportedly recognized epitopes outside regions mutated in the B.1.351 and B.1.1.7 variants. The 56-69-year group was small, and its depth increase did not reach significance, likely because of low power. Participants were mostly white British and included more females than males, and it was suggested by the authors that clonal diversity may have been underestimated. Conclusions about previously exposed vaccinees are limited, since just a handful of AZD1222 recipients were seropositive for SARS-CoV-2 at baseline.

Notes on this clone: Its target antigen remains unknown. Germline is not matched at one junction end, which may reflect a read error.

The CDR3 holds 14 amino acids from the cysteine to the phenylalanine. The retained sequence is limited to the CDR3, 42 bases, with the frame set at the first base. The germline V gene sets CDR1 to SGHTA and CDR2 to FQGNSA. The CDR3 regions of human TCRbeta chains were subjected to immunosequencing. The published analysis was carried out like this. TCRs in the repertoires were matched against a reference library of SARS-CoV-2-specific TCRs that had been generated with the MIRA antigen-specificity platform. Breadth meant the fraction of unique TCRs that were SARS-CoV-2-associated, whereas depth meant the fraction of total T cells that were SARS-CoV-2-associated. Using the MIRA data, every spike-specific TCR was mapped to the spike region that the TCR reacted to and assigned to either a CD4 or a CD8 class. Log10-transformed breadth and depth values were compared by one-way ANOVA with Sidak's multiple comparisons tests. The source is immuneACCESS, and TCRdb retained only in-frame sequences with V and J called. Part of the clones is not carried over; for the studies checked, unresolved V genes explain less than half of this, and the remainder is unexplained. From that table come the V and J calls and clone size; the DNA was used to work out D and trimming. The sample yields around 100,000 clones; roughly 84% were counted once. The top ten clones comprise 19% of the sample.

The receptor comes from an adult in good health. This material consisted of peripheral blood, taken on day 0 of AZD1222 vaccination. This sequence uses TRBV7-2 and TRBJ2-7; 13 bases in the junction line up with TRBD2. The bases are TGTGCCAGCAGCCTCGGGACTAGCGGGGCGGAGACTTCCTTC. This sequence encodes CASSLGTSGAETSF.